The 7 T cell receptor beta chains listed next were all sequenced from one sample in a study of cytomegalovirus exposure and HLA in healthy donors. Sequencing was performed with immunoSEQ multiplex PCR; in TCRdb, only in-frame clones are kept and a portion is missing. The table lists 55,000 to 85,000 clones, about 94% of them singletons. What was sequenced was PBMCs. The receptors here all came from a woman under 30 in good health and CMV-seronegative.

V gene TRBV5-1 combines with J gene TRBJ1-2; 8 bases map to TRBD1. The V gene end was trimmed by 2 bases and the J gene end by 5 bases; junction bases not matched to a gene: 5. The V gene's germline CDR1 is SGHRS and CDR2 YFSETQ. The CDR3 has 14 residues. The CDR3 DNA reads TGCGCCAGCAGCTTTTACAGGGGGATGTATGGCTACACCTTC. Protein product: CASSFYRGMYGYTF.

The V call is TRBV28, the J call TRBJ2-7; 8 bases are a match to TRBD2. CDR1 and CDR2 (germline): MDHEN, SYDVKM. J lost 3 bases, V lost 5 bases, and 12 bases had no gene match. This CDR3 contains 16 residues. CDR3 loop: CASSLTGGAGGYEQYF. In DNA, the CDR3 is TGTGCCAGCAGTCTCACCGGGGGGGCGGGAGGCTACGAGCAGTACTTC.

The chain joins TRBV11-2 to TRBJ2-1; 9 nucleotides line up with TRBD1. The CDR3 loop spans 15 amino acids. Germline V gives CDR1 SGHAT, CDR2 FQNNGV. V lost 3 bases and J lost 3; bases outside the gene matches: 3. The CDR3 sequence: CASSLTGGHYNEQFF. The CDR3 region has the DNA TGTGCCAGCAGCTTGACAGGGGGGCACTACAATGAGCAGTTCTTC.

The chain is built from TRBV6-1 and TRBJ2-1; possibly TRBD2 for D (5 bases). This CDR3 has 11 amino acids. Germline values: CDR1 MNHNS, CDR2 SASEGT. The V gene lost 7 bases and the J gene lost 7 bases, with 8 bases spanning the gap. The CDR3 bases are TGTGCCAGCATCGGACTTAATGAGCAGTTCTTC. It translates to CASIGLNEQFF.

This sequence joins TRBV10-3 and TRBJ2-7; a weak D match, TRBD1 (6 bases). With 7 bases removed from V and 1 base from J, the gap between germline ends came to 11 bases. CDR1 and CDR2 from the germline V gene are ENHRY and SYGVKD. This CDR3 is 13 amino acids long. CDR3 amino acids: CAIKQGSSYEQYF. In DNA, the CDR3 is TGTGCCATCAAGCAGGGGAGTTCCTACGAGCAGTACTTC.

The chain couples TRBV15 to TRBJ2-7; TRBD1 might be the D (6 bases). Looked up from germline, CDR1 is LNHNV and CDR2 is YYDKDF (reference sequence). The CDR3 length is 15 residues. Trimming stripped 6 bases from V and 1 base from J, with 16 bases between. In DNA form, the CDR3 reads TGTGCCACCAGTAGCGATCGGACAGCGTCCTACGAGCAGTACTTC. Translating gives CATSSDRTASYEQYF.

This clone is a singleton in its sample. The chain couples TRBV12-5 to TRBJ2-1; D gene uncertain. This CDR3 is built from 12 residues. Germline lookup yields CDR1 LGHNT and CDR2 FRNRAP. The ends were cut back, 4 bases at V and 4 bases at J, with 5 bases in the middle. In DNA form, the CDR3 reads TGTGCTAGTGGTTACAGTTACAATGAGCAGTTCTTC. This sequence encodes CASGYSYNEQFF.